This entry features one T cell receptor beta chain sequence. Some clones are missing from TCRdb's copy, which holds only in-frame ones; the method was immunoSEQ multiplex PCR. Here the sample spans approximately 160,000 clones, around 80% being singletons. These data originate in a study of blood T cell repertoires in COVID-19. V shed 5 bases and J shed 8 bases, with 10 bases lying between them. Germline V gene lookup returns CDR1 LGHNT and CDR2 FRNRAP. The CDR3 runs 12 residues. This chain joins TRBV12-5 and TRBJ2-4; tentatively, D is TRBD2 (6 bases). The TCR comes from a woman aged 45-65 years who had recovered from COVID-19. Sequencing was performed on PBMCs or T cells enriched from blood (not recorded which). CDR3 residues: CASGPGVDIQYF. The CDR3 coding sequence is TGTGCTAGTGGTCCGGGGGTAGACATTCAGTACTTC.